This T cell receptor beta chain was found in a study of T cell responses to AZD1222 COVID-19 vaccine. Overall study results and limits: Researchers took repertoire samples only after the peak T cell response had come. The donors showed a predominance of white British ancestry and of females, with possible underestimation of clonal diversity.

V was shortened by 2 bases and J by 7 bases, with 14 bases between the two germline ends. The CDR3 loop spans 15 amino acids. Germline V lookup: CDR1 MDHEN, CDR2 SYDVKM. Combined were second doses at about 4 or about 12 weeks. TCRdb's table, derived via immunoSEQ multiplex PCR, lists solely in-frame clones and lacks some. The table lists some 86,000 clones, over 75% of them singletons. Worth noting for this clone: Its cognate antigen is unknown.

This rearrangement joins TRBV28 to TRBJ2-2; D is possibly TRBD1 or TRBD2 (6 bases each). The starting material was peripheral blood, obtained 28 days after the second AZD1222 dose. This receptor was obtained from an adult who received the AZD1222 COVID-19 vaccine. The CDR3 loop reads CASSLLAGEDGELFF. CDR3 in DNA: TGTGCCAGCAGTTTACTGGCAGGGGAGGACGGGGAGCTGTTTTTT.